This TCR beta chain derives from a study of blood T cell repertoires in COVID-19. Trimming removed 5 bases from V and 8 bases from J, with 18 bases in between. CDR1 SEHNR and CDR2 FQNEAQ come from the germline V gene (reference sequence). The CDR3 sequence is 15 residues long. Profiling relied on immunoSEQ multiplex PCR, and the TCRdb table lists in-frame clones only, not all of them. The data contain around 180,000 clones, roughly 80% of them seen just once; the ten biggest clones take up roughly 12%. This TCR came from a man between 45 and 60 years old who had recovered from COVID-19. What was sequenced was PBMCs or T cells enriched from blood (not recorded which). V usage is TRBV7-9 and J usage is TRBJ1-4, with D maybe TRBD1 (6 bases). DNA for the CDR3: TGTGCCAGCAGCCCGTACGGGGGGCGGCGAGAAAAACTGTTTTTT. Its protein product is CASSPYGGRREKLFF.